Below, 25 T cell receptor beta chains from the same sample are listed, as sequenced in a study of identical twins. MiXCR, applied by TCRdb to the 5' RACE reads, yields one record per CDR3 protein. The data contain some 1,600,000 distinct CDR3 sequences, about 32% of them seen just once; the ten biggest clones take up approximately 0.25%. Sequencing was done on a sample of cord blood. The receptors here all came from a newborn girl in good health.

This clonotype came up a few times. The chain employs TRBV20-1 and TRBJ2-3, with a possible D match to TRBD2 (7 bases). The CDR3 length is 13 residues. In germline, CDR1 is DFQATT, CDR2 SNEGSKA (reference sequence). Trimming shortened V by 6 bases and J by 7 bases, and 17 bases separated the two germline ends. The CDR3 DNA reads as TGCAGTGCCCCGATCGGGGGGCAATATACGCAGTATTTT. Its translation: CSAPIGGQYTQYF.

Only a few counts were recorded for this clonotype. V is TRBV3-1 and J is TRBJ2-3; a possible D gene is TRBD1 (6 bases). Trimming took 0 bases from V and 9 from J, leaving 10 bases between them. CDR3 size: 13 residues. CDR1 is LGHDT, CDR2 YNNKEL, per germline (reference sequence). The CDR3 coding sequence is TGTGCCAGCAGCCAAGATGTGAGGGGGACGCAGTATTTT. This sequence encodes CASSQDVRGTQYF.

This clonotype was found a few times. The V call is TRBV4-1, the J call TRBJ1-2; D gene ambiguous. The length of the CDR3 is 15 residues. The V end lost 2 bases, the J end lost 0 bases, and 10 bases lay between the germline ends. Germline values: CDR1 MGHRA, CDR2 YSYEKL. Here the CDR3 DNA reads TGCGCCAGCAGCCAAACTGGGCCACCTAACTATGGCTACACCTTC. Protein: CASSQTGPPNYGYTF.

This CDR3 is CASSVGQGDTGELFF. The CDR3 coding sequence is TGCGCCAGCAGCGTGGGACAGGGGGACACCGGGGAGCTGTTTTTT. The chain links TRBV5-1 to TRBJ2-2, with 11 bases aligning to TRBD1. CDR1 and CDR2 from the germline V gene are SGHRS and YFSETQ. This CDR3 is 15 amino acids long. The junction had 2 bases not matched to a gene; V was cut back by 4 bases and J by 3 bases.

The rearrangement joins TRBV7-2 to TRBJ2-7; possible D gene TRBD2, 6 bases. This CDR3 has 14 residues. Germline assignment: CDR1 SGHTA and CDR2 FQGNSA. With 4 bases removed from V and 4 bases from J, the gap between germline ends came to 14 bases. DNA of the CDR3: TGTGCCAGCAGCTCCGGGGCGGGGCGGTACGAGCAGTACTTC. It is translated as CASSSGAGRYEQYF.

The CDR3 loop is CSDGDTQYF. CDR3 nucleotides: TGCAGTGACGGAGATACGCAGTATTTT. This chain uses TRBV20-1 with TRBJ2-3; D gene ambiguous. Trimming left V 7 bases short and J 5 bases short, with 4 bases between. Germline V gene data show CDR1 as DFQATT and CDR2 as SNEGSKA (reference sequence). The CDR3 is 9 amino acids.

The table lists this clonotype with a few counts. The genes are TRBV29-1 and TRBJ2-1; TRBD1 matches at 8 bases. Germline CDR1 and CDR2: SQVTM and ANQGSEA. V dropped 8 bases and J dropped 3; count of bases not matched to a gene: 6. CDR3 length: 13 amino acids. CDR3 sequence reads: CSYQDRVYNEQFF. The DNA for the CDR3 is TGCAGCTATCAGGACAGGGTCTACAATGAGCAGTTCTTC.

V gene TRBV5-5 combines with J gene TRBJ1-1; TRBD1 might be the D (5 bases). Trimming left V 4 bases short and J 13 bases short, with 20 bases between. Germline V gives CDR1 SGHKS, CDR2 YYEKEE (reference sequence). CDR3 length equals 13 residues. The CDR3 nucleotides are TGTGCCAGCAGCAAATATAACCAGGGAGTTGGTTTCTTT. Its translation is CASSKYNQGVGFF.

The chain uses TRBV11-2 and TRBJ1-6; 8 positions match TRBD1. Losses at the gene ends were 4 bases for V and 12 bases for J; bases not matched to a gene: 5. Germline CDR1 and CDR2: SGHAT and FQNNGV. The CDR3 spans 13 residues. CDR3 loop: CASSSGQGQPLHF. The CDR3 coding sequence is TGTGCCAGCAGCTCAGGACAGGGACAACCCCTCCACTTT.

V and J are TRBV20-1 and TRBJ2-1; the D is unclear. V was cut by 6 bases and J by 3 bases, with 12 bases left in between. CDR1 and CDR2 from the germline V gene are DFQATT and SNEGSKA (reference sequence). The CDR3 is 13 amino acids. CDR3 in DNA: TGCAGTGCAAACCCCGACATCTACAATGAGCAGTTCTTC. Protein: CSANPDIYNEQFF.

This clonotype has just a few counts. This chain uses TRBV5-1 with TRBJ1-2; D is perhaps TRBD1 (6 bases). V was pared by 3 bases and J by 1 base, with 16 bases between. Germline-derived CDR1 and CDR2 are SGHRS and YFSETQ. This CDR3 contains 16 residues. This CDR3 reads CASSSLGARGNYGYTF. CDR3 in DNA: TGCGCCAGCAGCTCTCTCGGGGCCAGGGGTAACTATGGCTACACCTTC.

This clonotype was seen only a few times. The gene calls are TRBV24-1 and TRBJ2-1; 8 positions agree with TRBD2. V shed 4 bases, J shed 6 bases, and the junction held 16 bases outside the gene matches. The germline V gene encodes CDR1 KGHDR and CDR2 SFDVKD. The CDR3 is 18 amino acids. CDR3 nucleotide sequence: TGTGCCACCAGTGACCCCTCCGCAGGCGGGGGGAGGTTCAATGAGCAGTTCTTC. This codes for CATSDPSAGGGRFNEQFF.

This clonotype was observed a handful of times. The V gene is TRBV18, the J gene TRBJ2-7; D gene ambiguous. The CDR3 totals 14 residues. From germline, CDR1 is KGHSH and CDR2 LQKENI. The ends were cut back, 1 base at V and 0 bases at J, with 7 bases in the middle. The CDR3 DNA reads TGTGCCAGCTCACCACAACAACTCTCCTACGAGCAGTACTTC. It specifies CASSPQQLSYEQYF.

This rearrangement joins TRBV7-2 to TRBJ1-2, with 9 positions matching TRBD1. The CDR3 is 15 amino acids. Germline CDR1 and CDR2: SGHTA and FQGNSA. The V gene end was trimmed by 5 bases and the J gene end by 2 bases; junction bases not matched to a gene: 6. This CDR3 reads CASSPNRGHNYGYTF. The CDR3 DNA follows: TGTGCCAGCAGCCCGAACAGGGGGCACAACTATGGCTACACCTTC.

The sample holds a few counts of this clonotype. The genes are TRBV5-1 and TRBJ2-7; no firm D call. V was shortened by 1 base and J by 1 base, with 12 bases between the two germline ends. CDR1 is SGHRS and CDR2 is YFSETQ in the germline V gene. There are 15 residues in the CDR3. The CDR3 region has the DNA TGCGCCAGCAGCTTGATTACGACCCCGTCCTACGAGCAGTACTTC. Residues: CASSLITTPSYEQYF. Full variable domain (rest looked up from reference TRBV5-1 and TRBJ2-7): KAGVTQTPRYLIKTRGQQVTLSCSPISGHRSVSWYQQTPGQGLQFLFEYFSETQRNKGNFPGRFSGRQFSNSRSEMNVSTLELGDSALYLCASSLITTPSYEQYFGPGTRLTVT.

This chain links TRBV5-1 with TRBJ2-3; possibly TRBD2 for D (6 bases). V gave up 2 bases and J gave up 0 bases, with 13 bases separating them. The CDR3 runs 16 residues. The germline gives CDR1 SGHRS, CDR2 YFSETQ. The CDR3 DNA reads TGCGCCAGCAGCTTCAGGGCAAGCGGGAGCACAGATACGCAGTATTTT. As protein: CASSFRASGSTDTQYF.

This clonotype has at least ten counts. V is TRBV13 and J is TRBJ2-3, with D unclear. The V end was cut by 5 bases, the J end by 1 base, with 7 bases between. The V gene's germline CDR1 is PRHDT and CDR2 FYEKMQ (reference sequence). This CDR3 has 13 residues. The DNA of the CDR3 is TGTGCCAGCAGCGACACAGGCACAGATACGCAGTATTTT. Translation: CASSDTGTDTQYF.

CDR3: CATSRAGEEETQYF. In DNA form, the CDR3 reads TGTGCCACCAGCAGAGCGGGAGAGGAAGAGACCCAGTACTTC. V gene TRBV15 combines with J gene TRBJ2-5; TRBD2 is a possible D gene (6 bases). V shed 1 base and J shed 3 bases, with 9 bases lying between them. Germline CDR1 is LNHNV and CDR2 is YYDKDF (reference sequence). This CDR3 contains 14 residues.

This rearrangement joins TRBV5-1 to TRBJ2-1, with D possibly matching TRBD1 (5 bases). Trimming pared 2 bases from V and 8 bases from J, leaving 14 bases between. The germline V gene encodes CDR1 SGHRS and CDR2 YFSETQ. The length of the CDR3 is 14 residues. This chain's CDR3 is CASSFIRSRDEQFF. The CDR3 nucleotides read TGCGCCAGCAGCTTTATAAGGTCCAGGGATGAGCAGTTCTTC. Drawing the rest from reference TRBV5-1 and TRBJ2-1, the complete variable domain is KAGVTQTPRYLIKTRGQQVTLSCSPISGHRSVSWYQQTPGQGLQFLFEYFSETQRNKGNFPGRFSGRQFSNSRSEMNVSTLELGDSALYLCASSFIRSRDEQFFGPGTRLTVL.

This clonotype was recorded once. V and J are TRBV29-1 and TRBJ2-7; D is perhaps TRBD2 (5 bases). The DNA end favors TRBJ2-1, so the J call may be wrong. CDR3 length equals 13 residues. Germline CDR1 is SQVTM and CDR2 is ANQGSEA. The CDR3 here is CSARAASSYEQFF. CDR3 in DNA: TGCAGCGCGAGGGCGGCCAGCTCCTACGAGCAGTTCTTC.

The CDR3 loop reads CASSLDMGDTQYF. The CDR3, as DNA: TGTGCCAGCAGCTTAGATATGGGAGATACGCAGTATTTT. The chain uses TRBV11-2 and TRBJ2-3; no firm D call. V lost 0 bases and J 5 bases, leaving 6 bases between the germline ends. CDR3 length: 13 amino acids. From germline, CDR1 is SGHAT and CDR2 FQNNGV.

The rearrangement uses TRBV6-2 or TRBV6-3 and TRBJ2-7; D perhaps matches TRBD2 (7 bases). The CDR3 extends over 14 amino acids. Germline loops: CDR1 MNHEY, CDR2 SVGEGT. Trimming removed 6 bases from V and 6 bases from J, with 18 bases in between. The CDR3, as DNA: TGTGCCAGCAGAAGGGGGAGGGCCTTTGGCGAGCAGTACTTC. This translates into CASRRGRAFGEQYF.

The rearrangement links TRBV21-1 to TRBJ2-7; TRBD1 is the table's D call, not checked against the DNA. TRBV21-1 constitutes a pseudogene. The CDR3 is made up of 15 amino acids. CDR3 in amino acids: CASSKPGHRSYEQYF. As DNA, the CDR3 is TGTGCCAGCAGCAAACCGGGACACCGCTCCTACGAGCAGTACTTC.

This chain uses TRBV13 with TRBJ2-5; TRBD2 agrees at 10 bases. The CDR3 contains 16 residues. CDR1 is PRHDT, CDR2 FYEKMQ, per germline (reference sequence). The V gene end was trimmed by 4 bases and the J gene end by 5 bases; junction bases not matched to a gene: 10. CDR3 protein: CASSSSGGVGWETQYF. CDR3 DNA: TGTGCCAGCAGCTCGAGCGGGGGGGTAGGTTGGGAGACCCAGTACTTC.

V gene TRBV5-1 combines with J gene TRBJ2-1; D uncertain. This CDR3 region has 16 residues. Germline lookup yields CDR1 SGHRS and CDR2 YFSETQ. Trimming took off 0 bases at V and 5 bases at J, with 15 bases between the two ends. The chain's CDR3 is CASSLGRTLGNNEQFF. In DNA form, the CDR3 reads TGCGCCAGCAGCTTGGGGCGGACCCTCGGTAACAATGAGCAGTTCTTC.